This is a list of T cell receptor beta chains from one sample in a study of blood T cell repertoires in COVID-19. Assay used: immunoSEQ multiplex PCR; TCRdb lists only in-frame clones, some missing. This sample has some 200,000 clones, with about 80% found just once. The sample was peripheral blood. All receptors come from a woman aged 45-65 years with active or convalescent COVID-19. Each CDR3 is given with its conserved first and last residue. D genes are given only for firm matches. A row's size may be missing; if present it is once, few, many or a size class.

d_gene: .
abundance: .
j_gene: TRBJ2-7
v_gene: TRBV6-5
len: 14
CDR3aa: CASSYGRVSYEQYF
CDR3nt: TGTGCCAGCAGTTACGGTCGAGTATCCTACGAGCAGTACTTC

d_gene: TRBD1
abundance: once
j_gene: TRBJ1-2
v_gene: TRBV30
len: 15
CDR3aa: CAWSGSTGATNGYTF
CDR3nt: TGTGCCTGGAGTGGGAGTACAGGGGCGACAAACGGCTACACCTTC

d_gene: .
abundance: .
j_gene: TRBJ1-1
v_gene: TRBV19
len: 11
CDR3aa: CASDGGTEAFF
CDR3nt: TGTGCCAGTGACGGGGGGACTGAAGCTTTCTTT

d_gene: TRBD2
abundance: few
j_gene: TRBJ2-1
v_gene: TRBV30
len: 13
CDR3aa: CALGRENYNEQFF
CDR3nt: TGTGCTTTGGGGCGGGAGAATTACAATGAGCAGTTCTTC

d_gene: .
abundance: .
j_gene: TRBJ2-3
v_gene: TRBV19
len: 15
CDR3aa: CASSMRQGSTDTQYF
CDR3nt: TGTGCCAGTAGTATGCGGCAAGGTTCTACAGATACGCAGTATTTT

d_gene: .
abundance: .
j_gene: TRBJ1-5
v_gene: TRBV30
len: 16
CDR3aa: CAWSVERILGNQPQHF
CDR3nt: TGTGCCTGGAGTGTTGAAAGAATACTCGGCAATCAGCCCCAGCATTTT

d_gene: TRBD2
abundance: .
j_gene: TRBJ2-1
v_gene: TRBV6-5
len: 15
CDR3aa: CASSYSGLAGVEQFF
CDR3nt: TGTGCCAGCAGTTACTCGGGACTAGCGGGAGTTGAGCAGTTCTTC

d_gene: .
abundance: .
j_gene: TRBJ2-6
v_gene: TRBV19
len: 17
CDR3aa: CASSMVQGGSGANVLTF
CDR3nt: TGTGCCAGTAGTATGGTTCAAGGGGGATCTGGGGCCAACGTCCTGACTTTC

d_gene: .
abundance: .
j_gene: TRBJ2-1
v_gene: TRBV14
len: 16
CDR3aa: CASSQDATGLNNEQFF
CDR3nt: TGTGCCAGCAGCCAAGATGCAACTGGTCTAAACAATGAGCAGTTCTTC

d_gene: .
abundance: .
j_gene: TRBJ1-2
v_gene: TRBV5-8
len: 16
CDR3aa: CASSPKLIQGYYGYTF
CDR3nt: TGTGCCAGCAGCCCCAAGTTGATCCAGGGGTACTATGGCTACACCTTC

d_gene: TRBD2
abundance: .
j_gene: TRBJ2-1
v_gene: TRBV7-2
len: 14
CDR3aa: CASSWLAGGHEQFF
CDR3nt: TGTGCCAGCAGCTGGCTAGCGGGAGGCCATGAGCAGTTCTTC

d_gene: TRBD2
abundance: .
j_gene: TRBJ2-3
v_gene: TRBV9
len: 16
CDR3aa: CASSSSGLADTDTQYF
CDR3nt: TGTGCCAGCAGCTCCTCTGGCCTAGCGGACACAGATACGCAGTATTTT

d_gene: .
abundance: .
j_gene: TRBJ1-1
v_gene: TRBV11-3
len: 13
CDR3aa: CASSLNKNTEAFF
CDR3nt: TGTGCCAGCAGCTTAAACAAGAACACTGAAGCTTTCTTT

d_gene: TRBD2
abundance: .
j_gene: TRBJ2-5
v_gene: TRBV7-2
len: 16
CDR3aa: CASSLDPRGGRKTQYF
CDR3nt: TGTGCCAGCAGCTTAGACCCGCGGGGGGGCAGGAAGACCCAGTACTTC

d_gene: TRBD2
abundance: once
j_gene: TRBJ2-3
v_gene: TRBV7-8
len: 15
CDR3aa: CASSPTSGYTDTQYF
CDR3nt: TGTGCCAGCAGCCCGACTAGCGGATACACAGATACGCAGTATTTT

d_gene: .
abundance: .
j_gene: TRBJ2-7
v_gene: TRBV28
len: 13
CDR3aa: CASIGPGNYEQYF
CDR3nt: TGTGCCAGCATTGGGCCGGGAAACTACGAGCAGTACTTC

d_gene: TRBD1
abundance: .
j_gene: TRBJ2-2
v_gene: TRBV6-5
len: 14
CDR3aa: CASTKIQGAGELFF
CDR3nt: TGTGCCAGCACCAAGATTCAGGGGGCCGGGGAGCTGTTTTTT

d_gene: TRBD1
abundance: .
j_gene: TRBJ1-1
v_gene: TRBV5-6
len: 14
CDR3aa: CASSLTGEGTEAFF
CDR3nt: TGTGCCAGCAGCCTGACAGGGGAAGGCACTGAAGCTTTCTTT

d_gene: TRBD2
abundance: .
j_gene: TRBJ2-1
v_gene: TRBV30
len: 15
CDR3aa: CAWRPTSGSLNEQFF
CDR3nt: TGTGCCTGGAGACCGACTAGCGGGTCCCTCAATGAGCAGTTCTTC

d_gene: TRBD1
abundance: once
j_gene: TRBJ2-3
v_gene: TRBV7-2
len: 15
CDR3aa: CASSFRDRGIDTQYF
CDR3nt: TGTGCCAGCAGCTTCCGGGACAGGGGGATAGATACGCAGTATTTT

d_gene: .
abundance: .
j_gene: TRBJ1-6
v_gene: TRBV7-9
len: 16
CDR3aa: CASSANRDSYNSPLHF
CDR3nt: TGTGCCAGCAGCGCCAACAGAGACTCCTATAATTCACCCCTCCACTTT

d_gene: .
abundance: .
j_gene: TRBJ2-7
v_gene: TRBV7-2
len: 14
CDR3aa: CASSLEAALYEQYF
CDR3nt: TGTGCCAGCAGCTTAGAAGCGGCCCTCTACGAGCAGTACTTC

d_gene: TRBD2
abundance: once
j_gene: TRBJ2-1
v_gene: TRBV4-3
len: 18
CDR3aa: CASSQDGLAGVGDNEQFF
CDR3nt: TGCGCCAGCAGCCAAGATGGGCTAGCGGGAGTAGGGGACAATGAGCAGTTCTTC

d_gene: TRBD1
abundance: .
j_gene: TRBJ2-1
v_gene: TRBV30
len: 14
CDR3aa: CAWSPGTGNNEQFF
CDR3nt: TGTGCCTGGAGTCCAGGGACAGGAAACAATGAGCAGTTCTTC

d_gene: .
abundance: .
j_gene: TRBJ2-1
v_gene: TRBV30
len: 12
CDR3aa: CAWSEARHEQFF
CDR3nt: TGTGCCTGGAGTGAAGCGAGACATGAGCAGTTCTTC

d_gene: TRBD1
abundance: .
j_gene: TRBJ1-1
v_gene: TRBV7-2
len: 16
CDR3aa: CASSLKGDSLNTEAFF
CDR3nt: TGTGCCAGCAGCTTAAAAGGGGACAGTCTGAACACTGAAGCTTTCTTT

d_gene: TRBD2
abundance: .
j_gene: TRBJ2-1
v_gene: TRBV5-1
len: 15
CDR3aa: CASSLEAGGPYEQFF
CDR3nt: TGCGCCAGCAGCTTGGAGGCGGGAGGGCCATATGAGCAGTTCTTC

d_gene: TRBD1
abundance: .
j_gene: TRBJ1-5
v_gene: TRBV9
len: 17
CDR3aa: CASSVGPGTGHNQPQHF
CDR3nt: TGTGCCAGCAGCGTTGGACCCGGGACAGGACACAATCAGCCCCAGCATTTT

d_gene: TRBD1
abundance: .
j_gene: TRBJ2-7
v_gene: TRBV29-1
len: 14
CDR3aa: CPANWTGSSYEQYF
CDR3nt: TGCCCGGCCAACTGGACAGGGAGCTCCTACGAGCAGTACTTC

d_gene: .
abundance: .
j_gene: TRBJ2-7
v_gene: TRBV11-2
len: 15
CDR3aa: CASSLVAVSSYEQYF
CDR3nt: TGTGCCAGCAGCTTAGTGGCAGTCTCCTCCTACGAGCAGTACTTC

d_gene: .
abundance: .
j_gene: TRBJ1-6
v_gene: TRBV19
len: 15
CDR3aa: CASSLWTAADSPLHF
CDR3nt: TGTGCCAGTAGTCTATGGACAGCGGCGGATTCACCCCTCCACTTT

d_gene: TRBD1
abundance: few
j_gene: TRBJ1-6
v_gene: TRBV5-6
len: 15
CDR3aa: CASTPGQGWNSPLHF
CDR3nt: TGTGCCAGCACCCCAGGACAGGGGTGGAATTCACCCCTCCACTTT